Listed here are 7 T cell receptor beta chains from one sample, sequenced in a study of control samples from healthy donors and cancer patients. Repertoires were generated with immunoSEQ multiplex PCR, while TCRdb's copy carries only in-frame clones and drops some. This sample carries more than 25,000 clones, 91% of them seen once, and the ten largest clones take over 9.5%. Sequenced sample: PBMCs. The receptors derive from a man between 50 and 59 years old with lung cancer.

V and J are TRBV11-3 and TRBJ2-7; 9 nucleotides agree with TRBD1. Germline CDR1 SGHNT, CDR2 YENEEA. Trimming took 0 bases from V and 5 from J; bases not matched to a gene: 8. The CDR3 consists of 16 residues. CDR3 DNA: TGTGCCAGCAGCTTAGATCCGGGACAGGGTTCCCACGAGCAGTACTTC. This codes for CASSLDPGQGSHEQYF. Supplemented by reference TRBV11-3 and TRBJ2-7, the full variable domain reads EAGVVQSPRYKIIEKKQPVAFWCNPISGHNTLYWYLQNLGQGPELLIRYENEEAVDDSQLPKDRFSAERLKGVDSTLKIQPAELGDSAVYLCASSLDPGQGSHEQYFGPGTRLTVT.

The chain joins TRBV10-3 to TRBJ1-2, with 9 bases matching TRBD1. Trimming cost V 5 bases and J 4 bases; bases outside gene matches: 8. The CDR3 is made up of 15 amino acids. CDR1 is ENHRY, CDR2 SYGVKD, per germline. The CDR3 protein is CAISYRTGDIYGYTF. The CDR3 nucleotides read TGTGCCATCAGTTACCGGACAGGGGATATCTATGGCTACACCTTC.

The chain joins TRBV6-5 to TRBJ1-2, with 7 bases aligning to TRBD1. Trimming took 0 bases from V and 4 from J; bases not matched to a gene: 5. Germline V gives CDR1 MNHEY, CDR2 SVGAGI. This CDR3 contains 15 residues. CDR3 sequence: CASSYSRDSAYGYTF. The CDR3 coding sequence is TGTGCCAGCAGTTACTCCCGGGACAGTGCCTATGGCTACACCTTC.

The chain recombines TRBV5-5 with TRBJ2-7; D uncertain. Germline V CDR1 and CDR2: SGHKS, YYEKEE (reference sequence). The CDR3 is 13 amino acids. The germline V and J ends were trimmed by 1 base and 5 bases, with 10 bases remaining between them. The CDR3 sequence: CASSLRHTDEQYF. Here the CDR3 DNA reads TGTGCCAGCAGCTTGAGACACACGGACGAGCAGTACTTC.

This chain uses TRBV7-2 with TRBJ1-5, with unresolved D. Deletions cut 1 base from V and 7 bases from J, with 8 bases between. The CDR3 has 13 amino acids. Germline V lookup: CDR1 SGHTA, CDR2 FQGNSA. CDR3 residues: CASSLGPDQPQHF. The CDR3 DNA is TGTGCCAGCAGCTTAGGCCCCGACCAGCCCCAGCATTTT.

The chain recombines TRBV3-1 (or the pseudogene TRBV3-2) with TRBJ2-7, with TRBD2 matching 8 bases. The CDR3 runs 16 residues. With V trimmed by 4 bases and J by 7 bases, 15 bases remained unmatched. Germline CDR1 and CDR2: LGHDT and YNNKEL (reference sequence). CDR3 loop: CASSPSSGGGTVEQYF. The CDR3 DNA reads TGTGCCAGCAGCCCGTCATCCGGGGGGGGAACCGTAGAGCAGTACTTC.

As regards this clone: The junction differs from germline at one of its ends, possibly a read error. The rearrangement uses TRBV10-1 and TRBJ2-7; the D is unclear. This CDR3 contains 13 residues. CDR1 and CDR2 from the germline V gene are WNHNN and SYGVQD (reference sequence). In DNA form, the CDR3 reads TGCGCCAGCAGTGAGTATAAGGTTTACGGGCAGTACTTC. Translated: CASSEYKVYGQYF.